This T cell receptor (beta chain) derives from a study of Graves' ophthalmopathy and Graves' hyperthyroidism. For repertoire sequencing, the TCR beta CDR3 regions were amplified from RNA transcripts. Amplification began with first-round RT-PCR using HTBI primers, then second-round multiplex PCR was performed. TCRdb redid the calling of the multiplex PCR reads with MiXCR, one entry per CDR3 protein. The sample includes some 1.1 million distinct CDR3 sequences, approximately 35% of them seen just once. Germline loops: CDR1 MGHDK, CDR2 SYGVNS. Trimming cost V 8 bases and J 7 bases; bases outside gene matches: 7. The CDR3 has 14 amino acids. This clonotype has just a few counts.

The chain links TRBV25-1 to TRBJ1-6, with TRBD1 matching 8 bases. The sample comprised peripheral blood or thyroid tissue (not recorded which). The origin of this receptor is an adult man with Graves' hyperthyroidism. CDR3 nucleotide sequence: TGTGCCAGCCAAAAGACAGGGGCGAATTCACCCCTCCACTTT. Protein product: CASQKTGANSPLHF.